This is a list of T cell receptor beta chains from one sample in a study of blood T cell repertoires in COVID-19. Produced via immunoSEQ multiplex PCR; TCRdb's table is partial and in-frame only. The data hold about 71,000 clones, with 90% observed a single time. The sample comprised peripheral blood. These TCRs come from a woman under 30 with acute or convalescent COVID-19. Both conserved end residues are part of each CDR3. The D gene is left open where the match is weak. The size field is filled for only some rows; it gives once, few, many or a size class.

J gene	D gene	clone size	V gene	CDR3 protein	CDR3 DNA
TRBJ2-6	TRBD2	once	TRBV5-6	CASSLLTSGVSGANVLTF	TGTGCCAGCAGCTTGCTGACTAGCGGAGTCTCTGGGGCCAACGTCCTGACTTTC
TRBJ1-6	TRBD1	-	TRBV7-9	CASTTGTENNSPLHF	TGTGCCAGCACTACCGGGACAGAGAATAATTCACCCCTCCACTTT
TRBJ1-4	TRBD1	few	TRBV6-1	CASSETAGGGNEKLFF	TGTGCCAGCAGTGAGACGGCAGGGGGCGGCAATGAAAAACTGTTTTTT
TRBJ1-2	-	-	TRBV7-8	CASSLDQVYGYTF	TGTGCCAGCAGCTTAGACCAGGTCTATGGCTACACCTTC
TRBJ1-1	TRBD1	-	TRBV5-1	CASSVNRGRRTEAFF	TGCGCCAGCAGCGTAAACAGGGGGCGCCGGACTGAAGCTTTCTTT
TRBJ1-2	-	-	TRBV7-2	CASSLGGGTSHYTF	TGTGCCAGCAGCTTAGGGGGAGGTACCTCGCACTACACCTTC
TRBJ1-1	TRBD1	-	TRBV11-2	CASSPGTGSTTEAFF	TGTGCCAGCAGCCCCGGGACAGGGAGTACCACTGAAGCTTTCTTT
TRBJ1-1	-	-	TRBV19	CASSTAREVGNTEAFF	TGTGCCAGTAGTACCGCCCGGGAAGTTGGGAACACTGAAGCTTTCTTT
TRBJ1-2	-	once	TRBV4-1	CASSQAPSGRRYGYTF	TGCGCCAGCAGCCAAGCCCCATCCGGGAGGCGCTATGGCTACACCTTC
TRBJ2-3	-	-	TRBV2	CASSETETEWDTQYF	TGTGCCAGCAGTGAAACGGAGACCGAATGGGATACGCAGTATTTT
TRBJ1-1	-	-	TRBV29-1	CSVGQGLSGTEAFF	TGCAGCGTTGGTCAGGGGTTAAGTGGTACTGAAGCTTTCTTT
TRBJ2-7	TRBD2	-	TRBV6-6	CASSGSAGTSASYEQYF	TGTGCCAGCAGTGGATCCGCCGGGACTAGCGCCTCCTACGAGCAGTACTTC
TRBJ1-1	-	-	TRBV18	CASSQRGNTEAFF	TGTGCCAGCTCCCAAAGGGGGAACACTGAAGCTTTCTTT
TRBJ2-1	TRBD2	-	TRBV7-8	CASSSWTSGVEQFF	TGTGCCAGCAGCTCTTGGACTAGCGGGGTTGAGCAGTTCTTC
TRBJ1-4	-	-	TRBV6-2/TRBV6-3	CASSYYGANEKLFF	TGTGCCAGCAGTTACTATGGAGCTAATGAAAAACTGTTTTTT
TRBJ1-6	-	-	TRBV11-2	CASSLTGGNSPLHF	TGTGCCAGCAGCCTAACGGGGGGGAATTCACCCCTCCACTTT
TRBJ1-5	TRBD1	-	TRBV19	CASSISGTGVNQPQHF	TGTGCCAGTAGTATTTCCGGGACAGGGGTAAATCAGCCCCAGCATTTT
TRBJ2-1	-	once	TRBV7-9	CASSLGEWAFGEQFF	TGTGCCAGCAGCTTAGGCGAGTGGGCGTTCGGTGAGCAGTTCTTC
TRBJ2-1	-	-	TRBV28	CASSLPLFQGTYNEQFF	TGTGCCAGCAGTTTACCCTTGTTCCAGGGTACGTACAATGAGCAGTTCTTC
TRBJ2-2	-	-	TRBV19	CASSALLSSGELFF	TGTGCCAGTAGTGCCTTATTGAGTTCCGGGGAGCTGTTTTTT